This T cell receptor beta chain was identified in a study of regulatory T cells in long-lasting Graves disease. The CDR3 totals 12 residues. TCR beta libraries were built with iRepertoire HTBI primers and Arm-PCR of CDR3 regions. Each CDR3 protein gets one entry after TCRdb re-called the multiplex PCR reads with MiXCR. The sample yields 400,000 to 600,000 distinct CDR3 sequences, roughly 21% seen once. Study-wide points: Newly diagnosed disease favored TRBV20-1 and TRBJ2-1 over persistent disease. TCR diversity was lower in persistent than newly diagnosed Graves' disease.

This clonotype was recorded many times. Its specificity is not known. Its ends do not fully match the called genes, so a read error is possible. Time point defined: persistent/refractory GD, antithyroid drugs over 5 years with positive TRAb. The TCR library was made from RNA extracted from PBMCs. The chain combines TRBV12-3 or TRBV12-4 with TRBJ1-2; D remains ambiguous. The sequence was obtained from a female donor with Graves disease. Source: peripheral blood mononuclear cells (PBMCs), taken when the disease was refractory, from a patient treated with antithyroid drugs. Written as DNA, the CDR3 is TGTGCCAGCAGCTTAGTCGGATCCGGCTACACCTTC. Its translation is CASSLVGSGYTF.